This entry lists 28 T cell receptor beta chains sequenced from one sample in a study of control samples from healthy donors and cancer patients. Sequencing was performed with immunoSEQ multiplex PCR; in TCRdb, only in-frame clones are kept and a portion is missing. The sample has tens of thousands of clones, less than 85% seen once. The material sequenced was PBMCs. Every receptor here comes from a man aged 70-80 years with lung cancer.

V gene TRBV28 combines with J gene TRBJ1-1, with 9 positions matching TRBD1. The trim removed 4 bases at V and 5 bases at J, leaving 5 bases unmatched. From germline, CDR1 is MDHEN and CDR2 SYDVKM. The CDR3 runs to 14 residues. As DNA, the CDR3 is TGTGCCAGCAGTTCCGACAGGGGGGGGACTGAAGCTTTCTTT. Translation: CASSSDRGGTEAFF.

DNA for the CDR3: TGTGCCAGCAGTCCCGGGACGGTGAACTATGGCTACACCTTC. Its protein is CASSPGTVNYGYTF. The V gene is TRBV2, the J gene TRBJ1-2, with D possibly being TRBD1 (5 bases). V dropped 5 bases and J dropped 2 bases, with 12 bases sitting between them. CDR3 size: 14 residues. Germline V CDR1 and CDR2: SNHLY, FYNNEI.

This clone was found once. The chain is built from TRBV10-1 and TRBJ2-5; 7 bases are shared with TRBD1. V was clipped by 3 bases and J by 4 bases; unmatched bases: 11. The V gene's germline CDR1 is WNHNN and CDR2 SYGVQD (reference sequence). This CDR3 region has 16 residues. The CDR3 sequence is CASSDSGQATGETQYF. The CDR3 region has the DNA TGCGCCAGCAGTGATTCCGGACAGGCGACGGGAGAGACCCAGTACTTC.

This rearrangement joins TRBV4-1 to TRBJ2-3, with TRBD1 as a possible D gene (5 bases). In germline, CDR1 is MGHRA, CDR2 YSYEKL. The CDR3 length is 15 residues. V lost 0 bases and J 2 bases, leaving 9 bases between the germline ends. The CDR3 here is CASSQEGRYTDTQYF. The CDR3 bases are TGCGCCAGCAGCCAAGAGGGGCGATACACAGATACGCAGTATTTT.

The chain is built from TRBV14 and TRBJ2-4; 8 nucleotides line up with TRBD2. The CDR3 runs 15 residues. Germline-derived CDR1 and CDR2 are SGHDN and FVKESK. Trimming removed 6 bases from V and 1 base from J; junction bases left unmatched: 5. CDR3 in DNA: TGTGCCAGCAGTCATAGCGGGGCTGCCAAAAACATTCAGTACTTC. This gives the protein CASSHSGAAKNIQYF.

The CDR3 region is CASSAYGQGANGYTF. CDR3 DNA: TGTGCCAGCAGCGCTTACGGACAGGGAGCGAATGGCTACACCTTC. The chain joins TRBV7-9 to TRBJ1-2, with 8 bases lining up with TRBD1. CDR1 SEHNR and CDR2 FQNEAQ come from the germline V gene (reference sequence). The CDR3 loop spans 15 amino acids. Unmatched junction bases numbered 11, after V lost 5 bases and J lost 6 bases.

Written as DNA, the CDR3 is TGCGCCAGCAGCTTGGTTGCTAGCGGGGTTGCCGGGGAGCTGTTTTTT. Its protein is CASSLVASGVAGELFF. The genes are TRBV5-1 and TRBJ2-2; 9 bases are shared with TRBD2. V was pared by 0 bases and J by 6 bases, with 6 bases of the junction left unmatched. There are 16 residues in the CDR3. The germline V gene has CDR1 SGHRS and CDR2 YFSETQ.

This clone appeared a single time. The V call is TRBV5-8, the J call TRBJ2-3; D is undetermined. V shed 4 bases and J shed 0 bases, with 12 bases lying between them. This CDR3 is 15 amino acids long. Germline CDR1 and CDR2: SGHTS and YDEGEE. The CDR3 region is CASSPGARSTDTQYF. The CDR3 coding sequence is TGTGCCAGCAGCCCTGGTGCCAGAAGCACAGATACGCAGTATTTT.

The CDR3 nucleotides read TGTGCCAGCAGTTACGGGACCGCCAATTCACCCCTCCACTTT. It is translated as CASSYGTANSPLHF. This chain uses TRBV2 with TRBJ1-6; D is possibly TRBD1 (5 bases). Looked up from germline, CDR1 is SNHLY and CDR2 is FYNNEI. Trimming removed 5 bases at V and 7 bases at J, with 12 bases between. The CDR3 spans 14 residues.

The chain employs TRBV24-1 and TRBJ1-2; D not resolved. Trimming removed 7 bases from V and 5 bases from J, with 16 bases in between. This CDR3 comprises 14 residues. Germline values: CDR1 KGHDR, CDR2 SFDVKD. CDR3 bases: TGTGCCACCAGCCCGGGTGGAGGAACGTATGGCTACACCTTC. As protein: CATSPGGGTYGYTF.

This clone occurred a few times. Written as DNA, the CDR3 is TGTGCCTGGAGTGTCCAGGCAGATACGCAGTATTTT. The encoded protein is CAWSVQADTQYF. The gene calls are TRBV30 and TRBJ2-3, with D hard to call. The CDR3 consists of 12 residues. Germline CDR1 reads GTSNPN; CDR2 reads SVGIG (reference sequence). V was cut by 0 bases and J by 4 bases, with 5 bases left in between.

The genes are TRBV7-3 and TRBJ2-5; maybe TRBD2 (5 bases). V was shortened by 3 bases and J by 3 bases, with 11 bases between the two germline ends. CDR3 length: 14 residues. The germline V gene encodes CDR1 SGHTA and CDR2 FQGTGA. CDR3: CASSFVGEKETQYF. CDR3 coding DNA: TGTGCCAGCAGCTTCGTCGGGGAGAAAGAGACCCAGTACTTC.

On this clone itself: A read error is likely, as this CDR3 ends without the conserved phenylalanine or tryptophan. The J gene is TRBJ2-2, the V gene TRBV27; D not certain. Germline lookup yields CDR1 MNHEY and CDR2 SMNVEV (reference sequence). V was pared by 6 bases and J by 4 bases, with 12 bases between. The length of the CDR3 is 14 residues. CDR3 coding DNA: TGTGCCAGCAGCACCCATCGGAGCACCGGGGAGCTGTTTTCT. This translates into CASSTHRSTGELFS.

The V call is TRBV2, the J call TRBJ2-1; a possible D gene is TRBD2 (5 bases). The CDR3 runs 14 residues. CDR1 SNHLY and CDR2 FYNNEI come from the germline V gene. The V end was cut by 6 bases, the J end by 5 bases, with 14 bases between. The CDR3 bases are TGTGCCAGCAGGCTAGCTTCGAACAACAATGAGCAGTTCTTC. Its protein is CASRLASNNNEQFF.

This chain joins TRBV27 and TRBJ2-1, with TRBD2 as a possible D gene (6 bases). Germline lookup yields CDR1 MNHEY and CDR2 SMNVEV (reference sequence). Deletions cut 3 bases from V and 12 bases from J, with 12 bases between. This CDR3 has 12 residues. In DNA, the CDR3 is TGTGCCAGCAGTTTCTTCGCGGGGCGGCAGTTCTTC. It specifies CASSFFAGRQFF.

V and J are TRBV10-3 and TRBJ1-5; D is possibly TRBD1 (5 bases). Deletions cut 10 bases from V and 1 base from J, with 14 bases between. CDR3 size: 14 residues. Germline lookup yields CDR1 ENHRY and CDR2 SYGVKD. CDR3 loop: CATATVSSNQPQHF. Written as DNA, the CDR3 is TGTGCCACAGCGACAGTCTCGAGCAATCAGCCCCAGCATTTT.

The J gene is TRBJ1-3, the V gene TRBV29-1; 8 bases are a match to TRBD1. Germline CDR1 and CDR2: SQVTM and ANQGSEA. The CDR3 runs 14 residues. J was trimmed by 2 bases and V by 7 bases; bases with no gene match: 7. CDR3: CSAAPGGPGNTIYF. For the CDR3, the DNA is TGCAGCGCTGCACCAGGGGGCCCTGGAAACACCATATATTTT.

V gene TRBV11-3 combines with J gene TRBJ2-5; D is uncertain. The CDR3 runs to 12 residues. From germline, CDR1 is SGHNT and CDR2 YENEEA. With 5 bases removed from V and 3 bases from J, the gap between germline ends came to 7 bases. CDR3 sequence (DNA): TGTGCCAGCAGCGGGCAAGAAGAGACCCAGTACTTC. Translation: CASSGQEETQYF.

The chain employs TRBV18 and TRBJ1-1, with 7 bases that match TRBD1. J lost 5 bases, V lost 5 bases, and 11 bases had no gene match. Germline V lookup: CDR1 KGHSH, CDR2 LQKENI. CDR3 size: 15 residues. CDR3: CASSSGTARGTEAFF. CDR3 DNA sequence: TGTGCCAGCTCATCAGGGACAGCAAGAGGGACTGAAGCTTTCTTT.

The rearrangement uses TRBV4-3 and TRBJ2-4, with unresolved D. Germline V lookup: CDR1 LGHNA, CDR2 YSLEER. With 0 bases removed from V and 3 bases from J, the gap between germline ends came to 18 bases. The length of the CDR3 is 18 residues. The CDR3 region is CASSQELRVIAVKNIQYF. Written as DNA, the CDR3 is TGCGCCAGCAGCCAAGAACTTCGGGTTATCGCTGTCAAAAACATTCAGTACTTC.

This clone was recorded many times. This chain joins TRBV6-6 and TRBJ2-4; 7 bases line up with TRBD1. The CDR3 runs 14 residues. Germline assignment: CDR1 MNHNY and CDR2 SVGAGI (reference sequence). The V gene end was trimmed by 4 bases and the J gene end by 5 bases; junction bases not matched to a gene: 5. The CDR3 coding sequence is TGTGCCAGCAGTTTCAGGGGGTACCAAAACATTCAGTACTTC. Protein sequence: CASSFRGYQNIQYF.

This chain links TRBV5-4 with TRBJ1-4, with 7 bases identical to TRBD1. Germline CDR1 is SGHNT and CDR2 is YYREEE (reference sequence). This CDR3 spans 14 amino acids. Trimming cost V 4 bases and J 5 bases; bases outside gene matches: 5. The chain's CDR3 is CASSRDRANEKLFF. CDR3 DNA: TGTGCCAGCAGCCGGGACAGAGCGAATGAAAAACTGTTTTTT. Full variable domain (remainder filled in from reference TRBV5-4 and TRBJ1-4): ETGVTQSPTHLIKTRGQQVTLRCSSQSGHNTVSWYQQALGQGPQFIFQYYREEENGRGNFPPRFSGLQFPNYSSELNVNALELDDSALYLCASSRDRANEKLFFGSGTQLSVL.

The CDR3 region has the DNA TGTGCCAGCAGCTTAGATGGGCGCGGGGGGTGGACTACAAATACGCAGTATTTT. It encodes CASSLDGRGGWTTNTQYF. This chain uses TRBV11-2 with TRBJ2-3, with 8 bases matching TRBD2. Germline CDR1 reads SGHAT; CDR2 reads FQNNGV. The ends lost 0 bases at V and 7 bases at J; junction bases unmatched: 15. The CDR3 is made up of 18 amino acids.

The chain combines TRBV2 with TRBJ1-4; D call uncertain. Germline CDR1 reads SNHLY; CDR2 reads FYNNEI. This CDR3 is built from 14 residues. V was pared by 6 bases and J by 5 bases, with 13 bases between. The CDR3 reads CASSESPRNEKLFF. The CDR3 coding sequence is TGTGCCAGCAGCGAGAGTCCGAGGAATGAAAAACTGTTTTTT.

The rearrangement uses TRBV10-3 and TRBJ2-2; D is perhaps TRBD1 (5 bases). Trimming cost V 0 bases and J 7 bases, with 15 bases left between them. The CDR3 runs 16 residues. Germline V gene lookup returns CDR1 ENHRY and CDR2 SYGVKD. CDR3 residues: CAISESGAPLFGELFF. The DNA for the CDR3 is TGTGCCATCAGTGAGTCAGGGGCACCTTTGTTCGGGGAGCTGTTTTTT.

The V and J genes are TRBV29-1 and TRBJ1-2; D unresolved. V lost 4 bases and J 4 bases, leaving 16 bases between the germline ends. From germline, CDR1 is SQVTM and CDR2 ANQGSEA. CDR3 size: 14 residues. CDR3 nucleotide sequence: TGCAGCGTTGTGGGCGGCGGAGTGAGCTATGGCTACACCTTC. Residues: CSVVGGGVSYGYTF.

The genes are TRBV5-1 and TRBJ2-1; D may be TRBD1 (6 bases). The V and J ends lost 1 base and 7 bases respectively, with 12 bases between them. Germline CDR1 is SGHRS and CDR2 is YFSETQ. This CDR3 region has 14 residues. The CDR3 sequence: CASSLTGTGNEQFF. The CDR3 coding sequence is TGCGCCAGCAGCTTGACAGGGACGGGTAATGAGCAGTTCTTC.

This clone occurred a few times. The chain carries TRBV6-5 and TRBJ1-2, with D tentatively TRBD1 (5 bases). The CDR3 is 14 amino acids. The germline gives CDR1 MNHEY, CDR2 SVGAGI. V was trimmed by 0 bases and J by 6 bases, leaving 11 bases between them. The CDR3 loop is CASSYSTVPNGYTF. CDR3 DNA sequence: TGTGCCAGCAGTTACTCGACAGTGCCGAATGGCTACACCTTC.